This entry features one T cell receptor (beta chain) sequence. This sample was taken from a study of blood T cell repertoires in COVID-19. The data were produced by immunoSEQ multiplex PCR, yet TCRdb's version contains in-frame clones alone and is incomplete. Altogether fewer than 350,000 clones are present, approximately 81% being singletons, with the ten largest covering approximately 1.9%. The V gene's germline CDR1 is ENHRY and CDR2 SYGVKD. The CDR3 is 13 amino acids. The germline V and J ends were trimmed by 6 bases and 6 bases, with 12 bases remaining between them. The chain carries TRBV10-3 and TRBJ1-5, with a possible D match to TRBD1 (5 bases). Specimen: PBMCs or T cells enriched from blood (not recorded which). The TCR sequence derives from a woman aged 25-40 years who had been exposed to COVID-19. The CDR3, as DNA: TGTGCCATCAGACCCAGGGATTCTCAGCCCCAGCATTTT. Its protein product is CAIRPRDSQPQHF.